The clone carrying this TCR beta chain was recorded at least ten times. What it recognizes is unknown. The germline gives CDR1 SGHRS, CDR2 YFSETQ. Trimming took 2 bases from V and 3 from J; bases not matched to a gene: 11. This CDR3 region has 17 residues. This entry comes from a study of metastatic and nonmetastatic thyroid tumors. Study-wide findings and caveats: The study reportedly found significantly higher TCR beta diversity in malignant thyroid tumors than benign nodules, in blood and tumor.

None of the patients had undergone any treatment ahead of thyroid surgery. TCRdb re-called the PCR reads with MiXCR. There are about 20,000 clones in the sample; roughly 16% occur only once, and 10% lies in the top ten. V and J are TRBV5-1 and TRBJ2-7, with 10 nucleotides matching TRBD2. Sequenced material: tumor tissue. The origin of this receptor is a female donor with papillary thyroid cancer or a benign thyroid nodule (not recorded which). Some clones in this sample may be carry-over from other donors' samples. The CDR3 reads CASSLTTNSGGIYEQYF. The CDR3 coding sequence is TGCGCCAGCAGCTTAACTACGAATAGCGGGGGGATCTACGAGCAGTACTTC. Together with reference TRBV5-1 and TRBJ2-7, the CDR3 gives the full variable domain: KAGVTQTPRYLIKTRGQQVTLSCSPISGHRSVSWYQQTPGQGLQFLFEYFSETQRNKGNFPGRFSGRQFSNSRSEMNVSTLELGDSALYLCASSLTTNSGGIYEQYFGPGTRLTVT.